These T cell receptor beta chains were read from a single sample in a study of shared clonotypes between healthy human individuals. Repertoires were generated with immunoSEQ multiplex PCR, while TCRdb's copy carries only in-frame clones and drops some. In the table there are about 580,000 clones, nearly 98% of which are singletons. The specimen was naive CD8+ T cells sorted from blood. All receptors come from a man aged 25 to 40 in good health. Both conserved end residues are part of each CDR3. Fields, in order: V gene, clone size, J gene, D gene, CDR3 DNA, CDR3 protein. D genes are given only for firm matches. Rows may omit the clone size; those that give it use once, few, many or a size class.

TRBV13	NA	TRBJ1-3	NA	TGTGCCAGCAGCTTAGGCCCAGGGTTGGGAAACACCATATATTTT	CASSLGPGLGNTIYF
TRBV7-2	once	TRBJ2-5	NA	TGTGCCAGCAGCGAACTAGGCGCTGAGACCCAGTACTTC	CASSELGAETQYF
TRBV9	NA	TRBJ2-1	TRBD2	TGTGCCAGCAGCGTCCTAGCGGGAGGCTCCTACAATGAGCAGTTCTTC	CASSVLAGGSYNEQFF
TRBV7-3	NA	TRBJ2-6	TRBD1	TGTGCCAGCAGCGCCGCGGGGACAGGGGGCGCTGGGGCCAACGTCCTGACTTTC	CASSAAGTGGAGANVLTF
TRBV29-1	NA	TRBJ2-5	TRBD1	TGCAGCGTGGAGAACAGGGGTTTGGGGGAGACCCAGTACTTC	CSVENRGLGETQYF
TRBV30	few	TRBJ1-2	NA	TGTGCCTGGGACCGGGGCTATGGCTACACCTTC	CAWDRGYGYTF
TRBV27	NA	TRBJ2-7	TRBD1	TGTGCCAGCCGGGACAGGGGGATCTACGAGCAGTACTTC	CASRDRGIYEQYF
TRBV4-1	NA	TRBJ1-5	NA	TGCGCCAGCAGCCAAGGTGGGCAGCCCCAGCATTTT	CASSQGGQPQHF
TRBV27	NA	TRBJ2-7	NA	TGTGCCAGCAAGTTGGTGGCAGGGGCCTACGAGCAGTACTTC	CASKLVAGAYEQYF
TRBV7-8	NA	TRBJ2-3	TRBD2	TGTGCCAGCAGCTTAGTAGCGGGGGGCACAGATACGCAGTATTTT	CASSLVAGGTDTQYF
TRBV27	NA	TRBJ1-2	TRBD1	TGTGCCAGCAGTTCCTACAGGGGAAACTATGGCTACACCTTC	CASSSYRGNYGYTF
TRBV5-6	NA	TRBJ2-3	NA	TGTGCCAGCAAGTCCATATCAGATACGCAGTATTTT	CASKSISDTQYF
TRBV27	NA	TRBJ2-2	TRBD2	TGTGCCAGCACTGGGACTAGAAACACCGGGGAGCTGCTTTTT	CASTGTRNTGELLF
TRBV9	NA	TRBJ2-2	TRBD1	TGTGCCAGCAGCGCACCTTCGAGGTCCCCGGGACAGGGGTTTTTCGAGTCCACCGGGGAGCTGTTTTTT	CASSAPSRSPGQGFFESTGELFF
TRBV18	NA	TRBJ2-3	TRBD2	TGTGCCAGCTCACCGGGACTAGCGGGATTACCTAGCACAGATACGCAGTATTTT	CASSPGLAGLPSTDTQYF
TRBV7-6	NA	TRBJ2-1	NA	TGTGCCAGCAGCTTAATTCCGGGGGATGGGGATGAGCAGTTCTTC	CASSLIPGDGDEQFF
TRBV15	NA	TRBJ1-1	NA	TGTGCCACCAGCAGCGGAGCCGGACGGCCGGGCACTGAAGCCTTCTTT	CATSSGAGRPGTEAFF
TRBV5-1	NA	TRBJ2-1	TRBD2	TGCGCCAGCAGGCTAGCGGCATCCAATGAGCAGTTCTTC	CASRLAASNEQFF
TRBV28	NA	TRBJ2-3	NA	TGTGCCAGCGGAAAACGTCGGGACTCTCGCGCAGATACGCAGTATTTT	CASGKRRDSRADTQYF
TRBV7-6	NA	TRBJ2-7	NA	TGTGCCAGCAGCCCCGGGACTTTCTACGAGCAGTACTTC	CASSPGTFYEQYF
TRBV4-3	NA	TRBJ2-2	NA	TGCGCCAGCAGCCTCCGCTCCGGGACGCTGAACACCGGGGAGCTGTTTTTT	CASSLRSGTLNTGELFF
TRBV18	NA	TRBJ2-5	NA	TGTGCCAGCTCACGGCCGGACAGTGTTTTCCGAGAGACCCAGTACTTC	CASSRPDSVFRETQYF
TRBV28	once	TRBJ2-1	TRBD1	TGTGCCAGCAGTTTAATGGGGACAGCAGTTCTCTTC	CASSLMGTAVLF
TRBV7-9	NA	TRBJ2-7	TRBD2	TGTGCCAGCAGCAGGGGACTAGACTACGAGCAGTACTTC	CASSRGLDYEQYF